The clone carrying this TCR beta chain was counted only a few times. What it binds is not known. V was shortened by 2 bases and J by 7 bases, with 15 bases between the two germline ends. Per the germline V gene, CDR1 is SGDLS and CDR2 is YYNGEE. The CDR3 covers 14 residues. These data belong to a study of T cells after yellow fever vaccination. Study observations and caveats: A limited proportion of clonotypes was detected within both the CD4 and CD8 compartments. Weaker, the secondary response had a peak occurring faster, on day 5 versus 15.

TCRdb reprocessed the 5' RACE reads with MiXCR, giving one entry per CDR3 protein. The sample holds fewer than 450,000 distinct CDR3 sequences, roughly 7.5% seen once. Sequencing used PBMCs, obtained about 41 days after the first yellow fever vaccination. The chain is built from TRBV9 and TRBJ1-2; no firm D call. This clonotype was sampled from a man aged 18 to 29 who received the YFV17D yellow fever vaccine. CDR3 residues: CASSVTGISGGYTF. CDR3 sequence (DNA): TGTGCCAGCAGCGTTACGGGGATTTCGGGTGGCTACACCTTC.